This T cell receptor (beta chain) was identified during a study of beta chain features in type 1 diabetes. Expressed TCRB transcripts were sequenced because the isolated RNA had all been reverse transcribed beforehand. Only in-frame clones appear in the TCRdb table, and some are missing; sequencing was by immunoSEQ multiplex PCR. Found here are under 350,000 clones, approximately 8% of them singletons; the top ten hold approximately 0.99%. The CDR3 has 16 residues. The V and J ends lost 1 base and 4 bases, in that order; junction bases with no gene match: 9. The receptor comes from a woman aged 18-35 years in good health. Sequencing input: central memory CD4+ T cells from blood. The V and J genes are TRBV23-1 and TRBJ2-7, with 8 bases that match TRBD2. TRBV23-1 is an ORF; its function is uncertain. The CDR3 protein is CASSQYVGGRLYEQYF. The CDR3 coding sequence is TGCGCCAGCAGTCAATACGTCGGCGGGAGGTTATACGAGCAGTACTTC.